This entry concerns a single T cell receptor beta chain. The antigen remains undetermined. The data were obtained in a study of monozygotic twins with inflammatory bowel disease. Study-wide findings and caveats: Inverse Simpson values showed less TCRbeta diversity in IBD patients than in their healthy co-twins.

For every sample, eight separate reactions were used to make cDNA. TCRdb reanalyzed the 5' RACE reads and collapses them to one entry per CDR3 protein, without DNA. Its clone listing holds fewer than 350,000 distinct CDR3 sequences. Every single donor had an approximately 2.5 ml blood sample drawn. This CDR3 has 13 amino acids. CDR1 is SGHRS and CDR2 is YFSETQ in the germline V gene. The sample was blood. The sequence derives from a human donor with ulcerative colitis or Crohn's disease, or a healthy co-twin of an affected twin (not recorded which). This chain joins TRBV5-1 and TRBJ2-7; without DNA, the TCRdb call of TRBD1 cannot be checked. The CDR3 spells CASRSGSNYEQYF.